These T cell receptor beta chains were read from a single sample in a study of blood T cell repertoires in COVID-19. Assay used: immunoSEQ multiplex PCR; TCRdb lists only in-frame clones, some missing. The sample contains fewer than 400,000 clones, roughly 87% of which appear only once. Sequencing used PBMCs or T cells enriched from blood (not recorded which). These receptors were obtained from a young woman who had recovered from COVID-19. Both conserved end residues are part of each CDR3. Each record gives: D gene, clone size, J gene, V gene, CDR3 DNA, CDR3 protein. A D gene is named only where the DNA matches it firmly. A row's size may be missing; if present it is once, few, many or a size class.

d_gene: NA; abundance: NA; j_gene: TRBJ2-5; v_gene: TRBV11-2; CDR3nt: TGTGCCAGCAGCCTCCAGGGACTCCAAGAGACCCAGTACTTC; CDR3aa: CASSLQGLQETQYF
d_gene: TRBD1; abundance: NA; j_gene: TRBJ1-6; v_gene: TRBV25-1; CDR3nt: TGTGCCAGCAGTGAGGGGACAGGGGCCAATTCACCCCTCCACTTT; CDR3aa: CASSEGTGANSPLHF
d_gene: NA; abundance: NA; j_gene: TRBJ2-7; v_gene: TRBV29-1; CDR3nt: TGCAGCGTTGACGGAAGGGGGTCCTACGAGCAGTACTTC; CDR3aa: CSVDGRGSYEQYF
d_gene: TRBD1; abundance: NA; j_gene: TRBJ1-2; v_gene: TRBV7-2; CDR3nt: TGTGCCAGCAGCGGCACGGCTACGACAGGGGAAGGTCTTGGTGGCTACACCTTC; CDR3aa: CASSGTATTGEGLGGYTF
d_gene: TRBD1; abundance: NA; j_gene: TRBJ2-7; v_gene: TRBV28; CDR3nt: TGTGCCAGCAGTTCACTCCAGGGGGCCCGAGTCTACGAGCAGTACTTC; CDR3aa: CASSSLQGARVYEQYF
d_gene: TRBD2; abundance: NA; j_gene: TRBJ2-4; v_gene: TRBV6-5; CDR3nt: TGTGCAACCGCGGGAGACGGCAAAAACATTCAGTACTTC; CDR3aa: CATAGDGKNIQYF
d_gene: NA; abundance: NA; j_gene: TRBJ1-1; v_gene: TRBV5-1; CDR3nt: TGCGCCAGCAGCTCACAGGGAAGGGGCACTGAAGCTTTCTTT; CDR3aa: CASSSQGRGTEAFF
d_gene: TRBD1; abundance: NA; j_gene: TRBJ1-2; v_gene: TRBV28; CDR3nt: TGTGCCACCATCAGGGGGAATGGCTACACCTTC; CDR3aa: CATIRGNGYTF
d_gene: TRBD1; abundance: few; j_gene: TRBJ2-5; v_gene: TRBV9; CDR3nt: TGTGCCAGCAGCACAGGGGGACAGCCACAAGAGACCCAGTACTTC; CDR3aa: CASSTGGQPQETQYF
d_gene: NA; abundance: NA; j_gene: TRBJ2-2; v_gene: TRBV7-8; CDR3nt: TGTGCCAGCAGCCCCCCCGGTGAGGGATATGTCGGGGAGCTGTTTTTT; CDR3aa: CASSPPGEGYVGELFF
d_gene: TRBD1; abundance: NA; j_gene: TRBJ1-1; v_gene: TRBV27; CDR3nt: TGTGCCAGCAGCCGCTCCGGGACAGGGGGCTACCTCGATGACGCTTTCTTT; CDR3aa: CASSRSGTGGYLDDAFF
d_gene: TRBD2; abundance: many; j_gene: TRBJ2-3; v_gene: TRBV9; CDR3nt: TGTGCCAGCAGCCCCAGGACTAGCGGGGGAAATACGCAGTATTTT; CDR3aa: CASSPRTSGGNTQYF
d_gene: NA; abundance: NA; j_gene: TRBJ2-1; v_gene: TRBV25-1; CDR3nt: TGTGCCAGCAGTGAATCGGGTGCGTCCTACAATGAGCAGTTCTTC; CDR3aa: CASSESGASYNEQFF
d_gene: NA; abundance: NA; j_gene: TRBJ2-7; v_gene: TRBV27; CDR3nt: TGTGCCAGCAGCCCTTGGACAGACCGGGGCGAGCAGTACTTC; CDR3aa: CASSPWTDRGEQYF
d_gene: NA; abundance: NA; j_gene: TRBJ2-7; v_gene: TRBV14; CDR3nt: TGTGCCAGCAGCCAAGTGGGTAGGCAGGGCTACGAGCAGTACTTC; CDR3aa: CASSQVGRQGYEQYF
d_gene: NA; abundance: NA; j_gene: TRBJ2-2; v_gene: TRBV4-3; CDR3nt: TGCGCCAGCAGCCATCCCGGGATGGACACCGGGGAGCTGTTTTTT; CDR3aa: CASSHPGMDTGELFF
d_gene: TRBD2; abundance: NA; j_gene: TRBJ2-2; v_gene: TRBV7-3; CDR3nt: TGTGCCAGCAGCCGACTAGCGGGAGGAGGTACCGGGGAGCTGTTTTTT; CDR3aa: CASSRLAGGGTGELFF
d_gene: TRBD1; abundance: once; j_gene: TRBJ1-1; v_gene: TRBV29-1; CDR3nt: TGCAGCGTTGAAGTGACAGGGATGAACACTGAAGCTTTCTTT; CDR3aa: CSVEVTGMNTEAFF
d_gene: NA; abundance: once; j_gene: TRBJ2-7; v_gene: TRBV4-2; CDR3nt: TGTGCCAGCAGCCAAGTTGGGGCAGGGGCGATATACGAGCAGTACTTC; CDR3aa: CASSQVGAGAIYEQYF
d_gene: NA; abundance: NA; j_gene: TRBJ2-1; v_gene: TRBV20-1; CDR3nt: TGCAGTGCTAGTAGCTCAGGGTCCACCAGGGATGAGCAGTTCTTC; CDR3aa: CSASSSGSTRDEQFF
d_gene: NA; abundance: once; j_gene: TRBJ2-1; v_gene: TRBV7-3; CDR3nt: TGTGCCAGCAGCCCCCATGGCAGTTACAATGAGCAGTTCTTC; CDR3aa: CASSPHGSYNEQFF
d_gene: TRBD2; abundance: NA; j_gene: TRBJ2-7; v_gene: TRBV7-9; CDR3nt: TGTGCCAGCAGCTTAGGTACTAGCGGGAACGAGCAGTACTTC; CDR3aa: CASSLGTSGNEQYF
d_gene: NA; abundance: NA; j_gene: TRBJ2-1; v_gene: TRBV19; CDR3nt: TGTGCCAGTAGTATTGGCGGGGGCCGGTCCTACAATGAGCAGTTCTTC; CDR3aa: CASSIGGGRSYNEQFF
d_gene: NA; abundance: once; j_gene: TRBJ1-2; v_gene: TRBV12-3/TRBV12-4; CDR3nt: TGTGCCAGCCGAAGTGGGACTTCCTATGGCTACACCTTC; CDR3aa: CASRSGTSYGYTF
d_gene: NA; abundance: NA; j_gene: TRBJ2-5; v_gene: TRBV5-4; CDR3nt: TGTGCCAGCAGCCCGCAGGGTCCCGAAGAGACCCAGTACTTC; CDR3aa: CASSPQGPEETQYF
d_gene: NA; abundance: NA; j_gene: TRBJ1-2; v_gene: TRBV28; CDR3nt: TGTGCCAGCAGTCCCCCGAATGGGGCGAACGGCTACACCTTC; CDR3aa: CASSPPNGANGYTF
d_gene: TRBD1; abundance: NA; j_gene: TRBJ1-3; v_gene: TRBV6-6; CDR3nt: TGTGCCAGCAGTTACTCGGGACAGGGGGGAAACACCATATATTTT; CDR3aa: CASSYSGQGGNTIYF
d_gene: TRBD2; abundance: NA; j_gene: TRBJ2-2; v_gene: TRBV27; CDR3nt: TGTGCCAGCAGGAGACTAGCGGGAGGGCCGAACACCGGGGAGCTGTTTTTT; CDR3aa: CASRRLAGGPNTGELFF
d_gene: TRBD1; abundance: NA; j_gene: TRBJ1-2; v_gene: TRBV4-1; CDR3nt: TGCGCCAGCAGCGAAACAGGGGGCGTGGGGGGCTACACCTTC; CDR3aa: CASSETGGVGGYTF
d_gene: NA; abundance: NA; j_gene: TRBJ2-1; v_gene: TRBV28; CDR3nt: TGTGCCAGCAGTTTAGTTCGCGGGGACTATGAGCAGTTCTTC; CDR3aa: CASSLVRGDYEQFF
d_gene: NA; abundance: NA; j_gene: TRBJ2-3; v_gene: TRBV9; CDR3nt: TGTGCCAGCAGCCTCGGCGGGGGCCTTTACACAGATACGCAGTATTTT; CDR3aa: CASSLGGGLYTDTQYF
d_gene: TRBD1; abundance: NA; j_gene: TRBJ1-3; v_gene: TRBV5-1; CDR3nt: TGCGCCAGCAGCTTGATCCCCCCGACAGGGCAAGGAAACACCATATATTTT; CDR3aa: CASSLIPPTGQGNTIYF
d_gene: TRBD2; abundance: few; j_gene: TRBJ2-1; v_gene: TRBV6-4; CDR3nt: TGTGCCAGCAGCAAGGGACTAGCGGGAAACAATGAGCAGTTCTTC; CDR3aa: CASSKGLAGNNEQFF
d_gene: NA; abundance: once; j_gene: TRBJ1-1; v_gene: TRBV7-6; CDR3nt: TGTGCCAGCAGCTTAGGGCGACAGAGCACTGAAGCTTTCTTT; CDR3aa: CASSLGRQSTEAFF
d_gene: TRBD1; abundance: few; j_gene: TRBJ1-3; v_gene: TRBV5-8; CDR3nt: TGTGCCAGCAGTCGGGACAGCATTTCTGGAAACACCATATATTTT; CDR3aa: CASSRDSISGNTIYF
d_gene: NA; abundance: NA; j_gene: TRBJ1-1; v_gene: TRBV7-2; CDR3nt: TGTGCCAGCAGCCCCCAGGAGGGGAACACTGAAGCTTTCTTT; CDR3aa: CASSPQEGNTEAFF
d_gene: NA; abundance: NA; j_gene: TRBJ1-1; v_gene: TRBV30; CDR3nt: TGTGCCTGGGCCAGGGACAAAATCATCACTGAAGCTTTCTTT; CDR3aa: CAWARDKIITEAFF
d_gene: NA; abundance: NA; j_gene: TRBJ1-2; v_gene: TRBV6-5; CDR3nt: TGTGCCAGCAGTATCGATGGACAGAACTATGGCTACACCTTC; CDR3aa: CASSIDGQNYGYTF
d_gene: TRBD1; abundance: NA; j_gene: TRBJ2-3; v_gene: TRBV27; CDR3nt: TGTGCCAGCAGTTCACCCACAGGGGGCGGGGATACGCAGTATTTT; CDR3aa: CASSSPTGGGDTQYF
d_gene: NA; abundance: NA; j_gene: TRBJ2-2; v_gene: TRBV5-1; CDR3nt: TGCGCCAGCAGCTGGGGGGCTAGCGGATTATCCAACACCGGGGAGCTGTTTTTT; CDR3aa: CASSWGASGLSNTGELFF
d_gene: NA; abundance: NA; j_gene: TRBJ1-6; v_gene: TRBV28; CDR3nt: TGTGCCAGCAGTTATGAGGGCTTGGTTAGCTCACCCCTCCACTTT; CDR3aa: CASSYEGLVSSPLHF
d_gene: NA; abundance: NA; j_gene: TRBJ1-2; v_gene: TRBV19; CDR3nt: TGTGCCAGTAGACGGGGCTACACCTTC; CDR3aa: CASRRGYTF
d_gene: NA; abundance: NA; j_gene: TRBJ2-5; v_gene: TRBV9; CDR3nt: TGTGCCAGCAGCGTAGCTGAAGAGACCCAGTACTTC; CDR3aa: CASSVAEETQYF
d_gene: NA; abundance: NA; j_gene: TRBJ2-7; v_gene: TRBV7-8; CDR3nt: TGTGCCAGCAGCGCAGCGGGCATTTTCTACGAGCAGTACTTC; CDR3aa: CASSAAGIFYEQYF
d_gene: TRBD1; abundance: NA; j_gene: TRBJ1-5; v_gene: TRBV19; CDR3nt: TGTGCCAGTAGTAAAGACAGGGGCAATCAGCCCCAGCATTTT; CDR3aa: CASSKDRGNQPQHF
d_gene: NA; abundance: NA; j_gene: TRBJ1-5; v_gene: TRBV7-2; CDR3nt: TGTGCCAGCAGCTTCGACAGGACTAATCAGCCCCAGCATTTT; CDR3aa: CASSFDRTNQPQHF
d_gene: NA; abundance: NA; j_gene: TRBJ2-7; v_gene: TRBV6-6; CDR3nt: TGTGCCACCTCGGGACATGCGTCCTACGAGCAGTACTTC; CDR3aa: CATSGHASYEQYF
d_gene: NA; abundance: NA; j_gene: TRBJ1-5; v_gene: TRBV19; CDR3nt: TGTGCCAGTAGTATAGATCCGGAGGTATTGGCCCAGCATTTT; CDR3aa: CASSIDPEVLAQHF
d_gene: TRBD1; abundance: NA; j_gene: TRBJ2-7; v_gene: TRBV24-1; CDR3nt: TGTGCCACCAGTGCAGGGACAGGGTCCCACGAGCAGTACTTC; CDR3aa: CATSAGTGSHEQYF
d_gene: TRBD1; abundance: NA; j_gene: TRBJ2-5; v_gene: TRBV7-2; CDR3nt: TGTGCCAGCAATAATTGGGACAGAATGGCGGAGACCCAGTACTTC; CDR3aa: CASNNWDRMAETQYF
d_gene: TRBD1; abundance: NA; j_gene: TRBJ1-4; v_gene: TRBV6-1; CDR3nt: TGTGCCAGCAGTGAACAGGGGGCCTATGAAAAACTGTTTTTT; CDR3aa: CASSEQGAYEKLFF
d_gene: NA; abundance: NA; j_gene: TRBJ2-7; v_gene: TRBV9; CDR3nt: TGTGCCAGCAGCCTTGTCGGCCACAGGGCTGACGAGCAGTACTTC; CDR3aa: CASSLVGHRADEQYF
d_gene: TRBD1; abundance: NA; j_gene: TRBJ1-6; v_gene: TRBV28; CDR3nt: TGTGCCAGCAACCGAGCAGGGGGAAATTCACCCCTCCACTTT; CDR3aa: CASNRAGGNSPLHF
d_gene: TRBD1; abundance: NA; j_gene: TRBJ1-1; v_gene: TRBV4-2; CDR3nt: TGTGCCAGCAGCCAATACCGGGACAGGGTTTTTGAAGCTTTCTTT; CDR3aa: CASSQYRDRVFEAFF
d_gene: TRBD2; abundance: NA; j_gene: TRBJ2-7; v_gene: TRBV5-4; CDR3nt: TGTGCCAGCAGCGGGACTAGCGGGAGGGCAAGCTACGAGCAGTACTTC; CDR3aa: CASSGTSGRASYEQYF
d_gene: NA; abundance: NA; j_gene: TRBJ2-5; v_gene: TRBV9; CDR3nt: TGTGCCAGCAGCTCTACCACTAGCTCGAGTGGGACCCAGTACTTC; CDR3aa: CASSSTTSSSGTQYF
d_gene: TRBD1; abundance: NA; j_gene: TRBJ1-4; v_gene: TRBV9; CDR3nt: TGTGCCAGCAGCCCAGAAGGGACAGGGGCCAGTCGGGAAAAACTGTTTTTT; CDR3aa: CASSPEGTGASREKLFF
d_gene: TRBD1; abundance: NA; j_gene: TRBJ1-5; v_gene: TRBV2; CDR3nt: TGTGCCAGCAGTGGACAGGGAGGCAATCAGCCCCAGCATTTT; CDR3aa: CASSGQGGNQPQHF
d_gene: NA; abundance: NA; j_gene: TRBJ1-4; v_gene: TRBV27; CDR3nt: TGTGCCAGCAGCCCGTGGAGGGCAACTAATGAAAAACTGTTTTTT; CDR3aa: CASSPWRATNEKLFF